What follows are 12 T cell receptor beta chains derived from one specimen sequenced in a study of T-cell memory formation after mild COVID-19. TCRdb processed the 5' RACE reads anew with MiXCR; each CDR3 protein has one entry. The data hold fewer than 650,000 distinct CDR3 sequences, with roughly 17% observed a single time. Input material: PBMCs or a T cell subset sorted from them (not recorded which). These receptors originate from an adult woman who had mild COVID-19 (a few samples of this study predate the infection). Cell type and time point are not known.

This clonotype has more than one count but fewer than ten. The CDR3 nucleotides read TGTGCCAGCAGTTCCGGGGGACAGGGGGAAGGCACTGAAGCTTTCTTT. It yields the protein CASSSGGQGEGTEAFF. The V gene is TRBV6-6, the J gene TRBJ1-1, with 11 nucleotides matching TRBD1. Germline V gene lookup returns CDR1 MNHNY and CDR2 SVGAGI (reference sequence). Trimming at V came to 4 bases and at J to 4 bases, leaving 8 bases not matched to a gene. This CDR3 region has 16 residues.

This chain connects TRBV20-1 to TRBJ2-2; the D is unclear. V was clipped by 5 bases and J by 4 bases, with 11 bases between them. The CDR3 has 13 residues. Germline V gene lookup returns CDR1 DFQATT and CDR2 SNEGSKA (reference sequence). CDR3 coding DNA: TGCAGTGCTGGATTAGGTCCCACCGGGGAGCTGTTTTTT. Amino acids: CSAGLGPTGELFF.

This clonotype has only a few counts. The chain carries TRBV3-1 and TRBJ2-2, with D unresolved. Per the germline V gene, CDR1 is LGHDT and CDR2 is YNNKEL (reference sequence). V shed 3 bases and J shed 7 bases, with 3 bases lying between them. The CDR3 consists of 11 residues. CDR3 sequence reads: CASSQSGELFF. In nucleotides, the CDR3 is TGTGCCAGCAGCCAGAGCGGGGAGCTGTTTTTT.

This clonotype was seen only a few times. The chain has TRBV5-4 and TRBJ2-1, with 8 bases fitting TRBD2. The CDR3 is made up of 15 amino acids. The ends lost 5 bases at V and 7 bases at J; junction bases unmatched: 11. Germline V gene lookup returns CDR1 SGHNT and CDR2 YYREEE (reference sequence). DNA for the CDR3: TGTGCCAGCAGATCGGAGACGGGGGGGAGGAATGAGCAGTTCTTC. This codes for CASRSETGGRNEQFF. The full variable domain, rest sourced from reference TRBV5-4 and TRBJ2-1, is ETGVTQSPTHLIKTRGQQVTLRCSSQSGHNTVSWYQQALGQGPQFIFQYYREEENGRGNFPPRFSGLQFPNYSSELNVNALELDDSALYLCASRSETGGRNEQFFGPGTRLTVL.

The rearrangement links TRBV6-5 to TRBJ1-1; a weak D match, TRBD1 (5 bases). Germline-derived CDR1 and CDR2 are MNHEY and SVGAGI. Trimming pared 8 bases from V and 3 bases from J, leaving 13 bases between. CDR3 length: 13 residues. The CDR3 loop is CASGEGRDTEAFF. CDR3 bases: TGTGCCAGCGGGGAGGGGAGGGACACTGAAGCTTTCTTT.

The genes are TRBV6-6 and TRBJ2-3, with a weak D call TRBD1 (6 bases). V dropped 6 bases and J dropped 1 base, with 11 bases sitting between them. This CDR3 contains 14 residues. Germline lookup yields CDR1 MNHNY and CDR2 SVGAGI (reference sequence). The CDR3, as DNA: TGTGCCAGCAGGGAGGACAGACGCACAGATACGCAGTATTTT. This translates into CASREDRRTDTQYF.

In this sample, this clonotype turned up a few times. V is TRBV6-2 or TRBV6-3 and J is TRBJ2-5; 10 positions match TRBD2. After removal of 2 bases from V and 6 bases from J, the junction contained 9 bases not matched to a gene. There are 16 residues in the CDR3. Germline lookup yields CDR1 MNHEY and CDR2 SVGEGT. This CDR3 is CASSYGAGGHLKTQYF. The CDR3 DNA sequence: TGTGCCAGCAGTTACGGAGCGGGAGGGCACTTGAAGACCCAGTACTTC.

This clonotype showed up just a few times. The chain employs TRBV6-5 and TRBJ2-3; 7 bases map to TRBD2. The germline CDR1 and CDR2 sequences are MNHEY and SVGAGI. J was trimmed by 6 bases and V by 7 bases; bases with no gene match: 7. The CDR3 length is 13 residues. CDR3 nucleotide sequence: TGTGCCAGCACTTCTCATAGCGGGGATACGCAGTATTTT. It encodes CASTSHSGDTQYF.

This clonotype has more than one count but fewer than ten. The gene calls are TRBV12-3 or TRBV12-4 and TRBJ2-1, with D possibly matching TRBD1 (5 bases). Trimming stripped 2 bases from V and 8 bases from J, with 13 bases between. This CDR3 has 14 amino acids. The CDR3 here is CASSLPHRPDEQFF. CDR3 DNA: TGTGCCAGCAGTTTACCCCACAGGCCCGATGAGCAGTTCTTC.

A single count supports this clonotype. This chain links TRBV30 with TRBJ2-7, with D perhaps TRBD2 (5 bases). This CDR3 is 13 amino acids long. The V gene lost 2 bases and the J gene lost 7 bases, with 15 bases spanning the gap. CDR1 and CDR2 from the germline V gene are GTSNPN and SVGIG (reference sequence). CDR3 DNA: TGTGCCTGGAGTTCCCTGGTCCCGGGGGAGCAGTACTTC. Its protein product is CAWSSLVPGEQYF.

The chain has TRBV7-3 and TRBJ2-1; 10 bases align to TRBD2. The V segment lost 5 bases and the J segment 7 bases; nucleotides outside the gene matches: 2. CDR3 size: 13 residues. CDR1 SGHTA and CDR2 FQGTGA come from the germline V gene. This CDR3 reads CASSPLAGNEQFF. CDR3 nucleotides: TGTGCCAGCAGCCCACTAGCGGGGAATGAGCAGTTCTTC.

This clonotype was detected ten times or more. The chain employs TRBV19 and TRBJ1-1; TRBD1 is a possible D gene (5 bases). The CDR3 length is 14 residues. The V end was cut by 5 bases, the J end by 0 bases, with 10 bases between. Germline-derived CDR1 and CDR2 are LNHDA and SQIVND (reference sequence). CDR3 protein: CASSLPTVNTEAFF. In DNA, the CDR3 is TGTGCCAGTAGTTTACCGACAGTGAACACTGAAGCTTTCTTT. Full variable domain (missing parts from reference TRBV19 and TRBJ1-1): DGGITQSPKYLFRKEGQNVTLSCEQNLNHDAMYWYRQDPGQGLRLIYYSQIVNDFQKGDIAEGYSVSREKKESFPLTVTSAQKNPTAFYLCASSLPTVNTEAFFGQGTRLTVV.